Presented here are 15 T cell receptor beta chains from one specimen sequenced in a study of breast tumors, draining lymph nodes, adjacent tissues. MiXCR, run by TCRdb on the multiplex PCR reads, gives a single entry per CDR3 protein. The repertoire holds 180,000 or so distinct CDR3 sequences, with approximately 33% as singletons. Samples came from axillary lymph nodes draining the breast cancer. Sequenced material: axillary lymph node tissue. All receptors come from a female donor with breast cancer. Some clones in this sample may be carry-over from other donors' samples.

This clonotype was observed at least ten times. The chain combines TRBV11-2 with TRBJ1-2; weak D call: TRBD1 (6 bases). The V end lost 5 bases, the J end lost 0 bases, and 10 bases lay between the germline ends. This CDR3 is built from 14 residues. Germline V CDR1 and CDR2: SGHAT, FQNNGV. The CDR3 protein is CASSPGGPNYGYTF. The CDR3 coding sequence is TGTGCCAGCAGCCCTGGGGGGCCTAACTATGGCTACACCTTC.

The V gene is TRBV12-3 or TRBV12-4, the J gene TRBJ2-3, with D unclear. V was trimmed by 11 bases and J by 0 bases, leaving 18 bases between them. The CDR3 length is 15 residues. The CDR3 coding sequence is TGTGCCGGCACCCTTAAGGGTACTAGCACAGATACGCAGTATTTT. Encoded protein: CAGTLKGTSTDTQYF.

This clonotype has only a few counts. The CDR3 protein is CATSSKGETKNIQYF. CDR3 DNA: TGTGCCACCAGTTCTAAGGGGGAGACCAAAAACATTCAGTACTTC. The chain joins TRBV7-9 to TRBJ2-4; maybe TRBD1 (6 bases). The CDR3 is made up of 15 amino acids. The ends were cut back, 10 bases at V and 2 bases at J, with 18 bases in the middle. Germline V gene data show CDR1 as SEHNR and CDR2 as FQNEAQ (reference sequence).

This clonotype showed up many times. At one boundary the junction diverges from the germline segment, which might be a read error. V and J are TRBV7-9 and TRBJ2-7, with 9 bases aligning to TRBD2. From germline, CDR1 is SEHNR and CDR2 FQNEAQ (reference sequence). This CDR3 is 14 amino acids long. The CDR3 protein is CASSKTSGTYEQHF. The CDR3 coding sequence is TGTGCCAGCAGCAAGACTAGCGGAACCTACGAGCAGCACTTC.

This clonotype was recorded at least ten times. This sequence joins TRBV5-5 and TRBJ2-1; TRBD1 aligns across 7 bases. CDR3 length equals 16 residues. V shed 4 bases and J 5 bases; nucleotides not matched to a gene: 12. Germline V gene data show CDR1 as SGHKS and CDR2 as YYEKEE (reference sequence). The CDR3 here is CASSKRRDSANNEQFF. The CDR3 DNA follows: TGTGCCAGCAGCAAACGCCGGGACAGCGCCAACAATGAGCAGTTCTTC.

This clonotype was seen only a few times. The chain joins TRBV27 to TRBJ2-1, with 13 bases fitting TRBD2. The CDR3 contains 14 residues. Germline V CDR1 and CDR2: MNHEY, SMNVEV (reference sequence). The junction had 1 base not matched to a gene; V was cut back by 1 base and J by 10 bases. In DNA form, the CDR3 reads TGTGCCAGCAGTTTATGGGGACTAGCGGGAGAGCAGTTCTTC. Its translation: CASSLWGLAGEQFF.

Of note for this clonotype: This may come from a read error, since a much larger clone is one base off. This chain uses TRBV9 with TRBJ1-5; tentatively, D is TRBD1 (6 bases). The CDR3 consists of 17 residues. Trimming cost V 4 bases and J 2 bases, with 19 bases left between them. CDR1 and CDR2 from the germline V gene are SGDLS and YYNGEE. CDR3 region: CASSQALGADGNQPQHF. CDR3 in DNA: TGTGCCAGCAGCCAAGCCCTGGGGGCAGACGGCAATCAGCCCCAGCATTTT. Supplemented by reference TRBV9 and TRBJ1-5, the full variable domain reads DSGVTQTPKHLITATGQRVTLRCSPRSGDLSVYWYQQSLDQGLQFLIQYYNGEERAKGNILERFSAQQFPDLHSELNLSSLELGDSALYFCASSQALGADGNQPQHFGDGTRLSIL.

At least ten counts were recorded for this clonotype. V and J are TRBV7-8 and TRBJ2-4, with 9 bases fitting TRBD1. CDR1 is SGHVS, CDR2 FQNEAQ, per germline. This CDR3 region has 15 residues. J lost 5 bases, V lost 5 bases, and 7 bases had no gene match. The DNA of the CDR3 is TGTGCCAGCAGCATAACCGGGACAGGGCAAAACATTCAGTACTTC. It specifies CASSITGTGQNIQYF.

This clonotype was observed at least ten times. This sequence joins TRBV7-2 and TRBJ2-3; 14 bases are a match to TRBD2. The CDR3 is made up of 14 amino acids. In germline, CDR1 is SGHTA, CDR2 FQGNSA. J lost 7 bases, V lost 11 bases, and 8 bases had no gene match. In DNA, the CDR3 is TGTGCCGCTGGACTAGCGGGGGGTGATAATACGCAGTATTTT. Translated, it gives CAAGLAGGDNTQYF.

Concerning this clonotype: With a much larger clone just one base away, this may be a read error. The CDR3 spells CSARSASGVTYNEQFF. CDR3 nucleotide sequence: TGCAGTGCTAGGTCGGCTAGCGGGGTTACCTACAATGAGCAGTTCTTC. This chain links TRBV20-1 with TRBJ2-1, with TRBD2 matching over 9 bases. In germline, CDR1 is DFQATT, CDR2 SNEGSKA (reference sequence). Trimming at V came to 3 bases and at J to 2 bases, leaving 8 bases not matched to a gene. This CDR3 region has 16 residues.

V gene TRBV4-3 combines with J gene TRBJ1-2; 10 nucleotides agree with TRBD1. In germline, CDR1 is LGHNA, CDR2 YSLEER. The CDR3 covers 14 residues. V dropped 3 bases and J dropped 7; count of bases not matched to a gene: 5. The chain's CDR3 is CASSQGQGSGGYTF. Written as DNA, the CDR3 is TGCGCCAGCAGCCAGGGACAGGGGTCTGGTGGCTACACCTTC.

The chain links TRBV24-1 to TRBJ1-2; no clear D. Germline-derived CDR1 and CDR2 are KGHDR and SFDVKD. V lost 6 bases and J 2 bases, leaving 0 bases between the germline ends. The CDR3 is made up of 10 amino acids. CDR3 DNA: TGTGCCACCAGTAACTATGGCTACACCTTC. Translated: CATSNYGYTF.

The chain employs TRBV20-1 and TRBJ2-5; the match to TRBD2 covers 8 bases. This CDR3 comprises 17 residues. The germline gives CDR1 DFQATT, CDR2 SNEGSKA (reference sequence). Losses at the gene ends were 3 bases for V and 4 bases for J; bases not matched to a gene: 16. CDR3 in DNA: TGCAGTGCTAGTACTCGGGGTAGCGGGGCGGCCCCAGAGACCCAGTACTTC. Its translation: CSASTRGSGAAPETQYF.

As concerns this clonotype: This may be a read error, as it is one base from a much larger clone. The chain has TRBV5-4 and TRBJ2-1; TRBD2 might be the D (6 bases). Germline lookup yields CDR1 SGHNT and CDR2 YYREEE (reference sequence). The CDR3 is 15 residues long. Trimming left V 4 bases short and J 4 bases short, with 15 bases between. CDR3 sequence (DNA): TGTGCCAGCAGCGCGGCCAAGGCGGGGTACAATGAGCAGTTCTTC. Its protein product is CASSAAKAGYNEQFF.

The table lists this clonotype with many counts. The genes are TRBV2 and TRBJ2-6, with 9 bases lining up with TRBD1. Germline trimming cut 8 bases from V and 0 bases from J; bases unmatched to any gene: 5. Germline V gives CDR1 SNHLY, CDR2 FYNNEI. The CDR3 runs to 16 residues. The chain's CDR3 is CASLTGGTSGANVLTF. The CDR3 DNA follows: TGTGCCAGCCTGACAGGGGGAACCTCTGGGGCCAACGTCCTGACTTTC.